The rows below give T cell receptor beta chains drawn from one sample of a study of CD8 T cells in ankylosing spondylitis. TCRdb re-derived calls from the 5' RACE reads in MiXCR, one entry per CDR3 protein. The data hold around 150,000 distinct CDR3 sequences, with 9.5% to 13% observed a single time. Input material: blood, either unsorted or a sorted T cell fraction (not recorded which). The receptors originated from a male donor with ankylosing spondylitis or in good health (not recorded which). CDR3s include the opening cysteine and the closing phenylalanine or tryptophan. D genes are given only for firm matches. Only part of the rows carry a size: once, few, many, or a class if the clone is expanded.

v_gene: TRBV12-3/TRBV12-4; d_gene: .; abundance: .; j_gene: TRBJ2-5; CDR3nt: TGTGCCAGCAGTGCCACAGAGACCCAGTACTTC; CDR3aa: CASSATETQYF
v_gene: TRBV20-1; d_gene: .; abundance: .; j_gene: TRBJ1-5; CDR3nt: TGCAGTGCTAGACTGGAAGGGTTTGGCAATCAGCCCCAGCATTTT; CDR3aa: CSARLEGFGNQPQHF
v_gene: TRBV10-2; d_gene: TRBD1; abundance: many; j_gene: TRBJ1-6; CDR3nt: TGCGCCAGCAGAGTGGACAGGGCTAGGAATTCACCCCTCCACTTT; CDR3aa: CASRVDRARNSPLHF
v_gene: TRBV11-2; d_gene: .; abundance: many; j_gene: TRBJ1-1; CDR3nt: TGTGCCAGCAGCCCCCGACCGGGGGCAAACACTGAAGCTTTCTTT; CDR3aa: CASSPRPGANTEAFF
v_gene: TRBV20-1; d_gene: .; abundance: many; j_gene: TRBJ2-7; CDR3nt: TGCAGTGCTAGCGAAGGGGGAGTACCCTACGAGCAGTACTTC; CDR3aa: CSASEGGVPYEQYF
v_gene: TRBV3-1; d_gene: TRBD2; abundance: many; j_gene: TRBJ2-7; CDR3nt: TGTGCCAGCAGCAAAGAAAGCGGGAGGGCTAGCGAGCAGTACTTC; CDR3aa: CASSKESGRASEQYF
v_gene: TRBV10-3; d_gene: TRBD1; abundance: many; j_gene: TRBJ2-2; CDR3nt: TGTGCCATCAGTGAGACCGGGACAGGGGGCACCGGGGAGCTGTTTTTT; CDR3aa: CAISETGTGGTGELFF
v_gene: TRBV7-2; d_gene: TRBD1; abundance: .; j_gene: TRBJ2-3; CDR3nt: TGTGCCAGCAGCAAAGACAGGGACGCAGATACGCAGTATTTT; CDR3aa: CASSKDRDADTQYF
v_gene: TRBV5-1; d_gene: TRBD1; abundance: many; j_gene: TRBJ2-1; CDR3nt: TGCGCCAGCTCAACCATACAGGGGGCCAATGAGCAGTTCTTC; CDR3aa: CASSTIQGANEQFF
v_gene: TRBV4-3; d_gene: .; abundance: few; j_gene: TRBJ2-7; CDR3nt: TGCGCCAGCAGCCAAGGAGGGGTGTACGAGCAGTACTTC; CDR3aa: CASSQGGVYEQYF
v_gene: TRBV21-1; d_gene: .; abundance: .; j_gene: TRBJ2-1; CDR3nt: TGTGCCAGCAGCAAAAGAGGGAGCGACTGCTCCTACAATGAGCAGTTCTTC; CDR3aa: CASSKRGSDCSYNEQFF
v_gene: TRBV12-3/TRBV12-4; d_gene: TRBD1; abundance: .; j_gene: TRBJ2-2; CDR3nt: TGTGCCAGCGGACAGGTGAACACCGGGGAGCTGTTTTTT; CDR3aa: CASGQVNTGELFF
v_gene: TRBV20-1; d_gene: .; abundance: many; j_gene: TRBJ2-5; CDR3nt: TGCAGTGCTAGATGGGATTCAGAGACCCAGTACTTC; CDR3aa: CSARWDSETQYF
v_gene: TRBV29-1; d_gene: .; abundance: many; j_gene: TRBJ1-1; CDR3nt: TGCAGCGCCGAGGACAGAGTGAACACTGAAGCTTTCTTT; CDR3aa: CSAEDRVNTEAFF
v_gene: TRBV11-3; d_gene: .; abundance: few; j_gene: TRBJ2-3; CDR3nt: TGTGCCAGCAGCTTAACAGGGACGGGCACAGATACGCAGTATTTT; CDR3aa: CASSLTGTGTDTQYF
v_gene: TRBV28; d_gene: .; abundance: many; j_gene: TRBJ1-6; CDR3nt: TGTGCCAGTTTAACCCGGCGGAATTCACCCCTCCACTTT; CDR3aa: CASLTRRNSPLHF
v_gene: TRBV18; d_gene: .; abundance: few; j_gene: TRBJ2-3; CDR3nt: TGTGCCAGCTCACCACTTTCTGGGCCCAGCACAGATACGCAGTATTTT; CDR3aa: CASSPLSGPSTDTQYF
v_gene: TRBV5-1; d_gene: .; abundance: .; j_gene: TRBJ1-4; CDR3nt: TGCGCCAGCAGCTTGATCGGGGACACCGCAACTAATGAAAAACTGTTTTTT; CDR3aa: CASSLIGDTATNEKLFF
v_gene: TRBV11-2; d_gene: TRBD2; abundance: .; j_gene: TRBJ2-2; CDR3nt: TGTGCCAGCAGCCCGAGCGGGGCCGGGGAGCTGTTTTTT; CDR3aa: CASSPSGAGELFF
v_gene: TRBV21-1; d_gene: .; abundance: many; j_gene: TRBJ1-1; CDR3nt: TGTGCCAGCAGCACCCGACAGGGTGAAGCTTTCTTT; CDR3aa: CASSTRQGEAFF
v_gene: TRBV3-1; d_gene: TRBD2; abundance: few; j_gene: TRBJ2-3; CDR3nt: TGTGCCAGCAGCCAAGATCTTAGCGGGGGGGACTCAGATACGCAGTATTTT; CDR3aa: CASSQDLSGGDSDTQYF
v_gene: TRBV5-6; d_gene: .; abundance: .; j_gene: TRBJ1-3; CDR3nt: TGTGCCAGCAGCCCTGACGGGCCCCTCTCTGGAAACACCATATATTTT; CDR3aa: CASSPDGPLSGNTIYF
v_gene: TRBV7-6; d_gene: TRBD1; abundance: many; j_gene: TRBJ2-5; CDR3nt: TGTGCCAGCAGCAAAAGGGACAGGGGGGTTCAGACCCAGTACTTC; CDR3aa: CASSKRDRGVQTQYF
v_gene: TRBV5-1; d_gene: .; abundance: .; j_gene: TRBJ1-1; CDR3nt: TGCGCCAGCAGCGTGCTCGGGACAACGAACACTGAAGCTTTCTTT; CDR3aa: CASSVLGTTNTEAFF
v_gene: TRBV6-5; d_gene: .; abundance: many; j_gene: TRBJ1-1; CDR3nt: TGTGCCAGCAGTTACTCAGGTTTCACTGAAGCTTTCTTT; CDR3aa: CASSYSGFTEAFF
v_gene: TRBV5-1; d_gene: TRBD1; abundance: many; j_gene: TRBJ2-7; CDR3nt: TGCGCCAGCAGGCCTGGATCAGGGGCAGGGGGCGACGAGCAGTACTTC; CDR3aa: CASRPGSGAGGDEQYF
v_gene: TRBV29-1; d_gene: .; abundance: .; j_gene: TRBJ2-5; CDR3nt: TGCAGCGTTCAGGGAGGGGGGAAAGAGACCCAGTACTTC; CDR3aa: CSVQGGGKETQYF
v_gene: TRBV27; d_gene: .; abundance: few; j_gene: TRBJ2-2; CDR3nt: TGTGCCAGCACCTTATTACTCTCGCTCAACACCGGGGAGCTGTTTTTT; CDR3aa: CASTLLLSLNTGELFF
v_gene: TRBV18; d_gene: .; abundance: few; j_gene: TRBJ1-1; CDR3nt: TGTGCCAGCTCACCAAGAGCACAGGCTCCGGTAGAGAACACTGAAGCTTTCTTT; CDR3aa: CASSPRAQAPVENTEAFF
v_gene: TRBV7-2; d_gene: .; abundance: few; j_gene: TRBJ2-7; CDR3nt: TGTGCCAGCAGCTTAGCCGGGGGTGGCACCTACGAGCAGTACTTC; CDR3aa: CASSLAGGGTYEQYF
v_gene: TRBV20-1; d_gene: .; abundance: .; j_gene: TRBJ2-7; CDR3nt: TGCAGTGCGATTCGACAGGTACAATCCTACGAGCAGTACTTC; CDR3aa: CSAIRQVQSYEQYF
v_gene: TRBV6-1; d_gene: .; abundance: many; j_gene: TRBJ1-5; CDR3nt: TGTGCCAGCGACGATCGGAAGTGGGGGCACAATCAGCCCCAGCATTTT; CDR3aa: CASDDRKWGHNQPQHF
v_gene: TRBV27; d_gene: TRBD1; abundance: many; j_gene: TRBJ1-1; CDR3nt: TGTGCCACCAGGGGGGGGGTGAACACTGAAGCTTTCTTT; CDR3aa: CATRGGVNTEAFF
v_gene: TRBV24-1; d_gene: TRBD2; abundance: many; j_gene: TRBJ2-2; CDR3nt: TGTGCCACCAGTGATCTTACTAGCGGGGGGGACCCCACCGGGGAGCTGTTTTTT; CDR3aa: CATSDLTSGGDPTGELFF
v_gene: TRBV6-2/TRBV6-3; d_gene: TRBD1; abundance: many; j_gene: TRBJ2-3; CDR3nt: TGTGCCAGCAGAACAGGGGTAGTCACAGATACGCAGTATTTT; CDR3aa: CASRTGVVTDTQYF
v_gene: TRBV5-1; d_gene: TRBD1; abundance: few; j_gene: TRBJ2-7; CDR3nt: TGCGCCAGCAGCTCTAATGGACAGGATCTACACTACGAGCAGTACTTC; CDR3aa: CASSSNGQDLHYEQYF
v_gene: TRBV19; d_gene: TRBD1; abundance: few; j_gene: TRBJ2-4; CDR3nt: TGTGCCAGTAGACCTACAGGGGCCGAAAACATTCAGTACTTC; CDR3aa: CASRPTGAENIQYF
v_gene: TRBV10-3; d_gene: TRBD1; abundance: many; j_gene: TRBJ2-7; CDR3nt: TGTGCCATCAGTCGACAGGGCTCCTCCTACGAGCAGTACTTC; CDR3aa: CAISRQGSSYEQYF
v_gene: TRBV9; d_gene: .; abundance: .; j_gene: TRBJ2-7; CDR3nt: TGTGCCAGCAGCCCAGGGGCCTCGACCTACGAGCAGTACTTC; CDR3aa: CASSPGASTYEQYF
v_gene: TRBV5-1; d_gene: .; abundance: few; j_gene: TRBJ1-3; CDR3nt: TGCGCCAGCAGCTTGGACAGCGGCGTAAACACCATATATTTT; CDR3aa: CASSLDSGVNTIYF
v_gene: TRBV5-1; d_gene: .; abundance: many; j_gene: TRBJ2-7; CDR3nt: TGCGCCAGCAGCTTGGTGGTTGGGGGACCGTCCTACGAGCAGTACTTC; CDR3aa: CASSLVVGGPSYEQYF
v_gene: TRBV7-6; d_gene: TRBD2; abundance: many; j_gene: TRBJ2-3; CDR3nt: TGTGCCAGCAGCCCTTCCGGGACTAGCGGGAGCCCAGATACGCAGTATTTT; CDR3aa: CASSPSGTSGSPDTQYF
v_gene: TRBV12-3/TRBV12-4; d_gene: .; abundance: many; j_gene: TRBJ2-5; CDR3nt: TGTGCCAGTCAATCAAGGAGGGGAGATCTCCGTTGGGAGACCCAGTACTTC; CDR3aa: CASQSRRGDLRWETQYF
v_gene: TRBV6-2/TRBV6-3; d_gene: .; abundance: .; j_gene: TRBJ2-4; CDR3nt: TGTGCCAGTAAGCGGTACGAAGCCAAAAACATTCAGTACTTC; CDR3aa: CASKRYEAKNIQYF
v_gene: TRBV29-1; d_gene: .; abundance: .; j_gene: TRBJ2-5; CDR3nt: TGCAGCGTTGGACAGATCCAAGAGACCCAGTACTTC; CDR3aa: CSVGQIQETQYF
v_gene: TRBV7-9; d_gene: TRBD1; abundance: few; j_gene: TRBJ2-3; CDR3nt: TGTGCCAGCAGCTTAGGGGACAGGGTGTATTTT; CDR3aa: CASSLGDRVYF
v_gene: TRBV4-2; d_gene: TRBD2; abundance: many; j_gene: TRBJ2-7; CDR3nt: TGTGCCAGCAGCCAAGAACCCCTGACTAGCAGCTCCTACGAGCAGTACTTC; CDR3aa: CASSQEPLTSSSYEQYF
v_gene: TRBV7-9; d_gene: .; abundance: few; j_gene: TRBJ2-1; CDR3nt: TGTGCCAGCAGCTCCCTAGGCAATGAGCAGTTCTTC; CDR3aa: CASSSLGNEQFF
v_gene: TRBV12-3/TRBV12-4; d_gene: .; abundance: few; j_gene: TRBJ2-1; CDR3nt: TGTGCCAGCAGACCTGGTCGCGATGAGCAGTTCTTC; CDR3aa: CASRPGRDEQFF
v_gene: TRBV19; d_gene: .; abundance: .; j_gene: TRBJ1-2; CDR3nt: TGTGCCAGTAGCAAGAACAGGGAGGTCGGCTACACCTTC; CDR3aa: CASSKNREVGYTF
v_gene: TRBV3-1; d_gene: .; abundance: many; j_gene: TRBJ2-5; CDR3nt: TGTGCCAGCAGCCAAGATGAGAAGACCCAGTACTTC; CDR3aa: CASSQDEKTQYF
v_gene: TRBV12-3/TRBV12-4; d_gene: .; abundance: many; j_gene: TRBJ2-2; CDR3nt: TGTGCCAGCAGTTCCCAGGGTTATGACACCGGGGAGCTGTTTTTT; CDR3aa: CASSSQGYDTGELFF
v_gene: TRBV28; d_gene: TRBD1; abundance: .; j_gene: TRBJ2-7; CDR3nt: TGTGCCAGCAGTTCTTTGGCCGGGACAGGTACCTACGAGCAGTACTTC; CDR3aa: CASSSLAGTGTYEQYF